Sequencing of this T cell receptor (beta chain) was carried out in a study of blood T cell repertoires in COVID-19. The overall study: Samples came from the United States, Italy and Spain, spanning acute and convalescent COVID-19.

CDR1 MNHEY and CDR2 SVGEGT come from the germline V gene. Trimming cost V 4 bases and J 3 bases, with 13 bases left between them. The CDR3 covers 14 residues. The protocol was immunoSEQ multiplex PCR, while the TCRdb copy is restricted to in-frame clones and leaves out a portion. The table includes fewer than 250,000 clones, 85% to 90% detected once. This TCR derives from a human donor in a cohort sampled during active COVID-19. Sequenced: peripheral blood. The chain carries TRBV6-2 or TRBV6-3 and TRBJ2-7; D may be TRBD2 (6 bases). In DNA, the CDR3 is TGTGCCAGCAGTTCCTCGACTAGTTACTACGAGCAGTACTTC. Its protein is CASSSSTSYYEQYF.